This TCR beta chain comes out of a study of shared clonotypes between healthy human individuals. For the study at large: Every donor yielded three CD4 naive, three CD4 memory, two CD8 naive and one CD8 memory plate.

The assay was immunoSEQ multiplex PCR, and TCRdb's table has in-frame clones only and misses some. The sample consists of 950,000 to 1,300,000 clones, around 74% of them appearing once. This CDR3 has 13 amino acids. V lost 10 bases and J 4 bases, leaving 14 bases between the germline ends. Germline V gives CDR1 MNHNS, CDR2 SASEGT. This TCR was sampled from a man aged 18 to 30 in good health. V is TRBV6-1 and J is TRBJ2-1; tentative D call: TRBD1 (5 bases). What was sequenced was memory CD4+ T cells sorted from blood. As for subset: CD45RA-negative fraction. The CDR3 region has the DNA TGTGCCACCACATTAAGACAGTACAATGAGCAGTTCTTC. Its protein is CATTLRQYNEQFF.